A selection of T cell receptor beta chains follows, all from one sample in a study of T-cell memory formation after mild COVID-19. TCRdb reprocessed the 5' RACE reads with MiXCR, giving one entry per CDR3 protein. This repertoire shows hundreds of thousands of distinct CDR3 sequences, 18% found once; its top ten account for 12%. Sequenced material: PBMCs or a T cell subset sorted from them (not recorded which). The receptors were gathered from an adult woman who had mild COVID-19 (a few samples of this study predate the infection). Cell type and time point are not known. CDR3s include the opening cysteine and the closing phenylalanine or tryptophan. The order of the fields is J gene, V gene, clone size, D gene, CDR3 protein, CDR3 DNA. A D gene is named only where the DNA matches it firmly. Size is omitted from some rows. Given values are once, few, many or a class for expanded clones.

TRBJ2-1	TRBV4-1	few	TRBD2	CASSLRQRESYNEQFF	TGCGCCAGCAGCCTTCGGCAGCGGGAGAGCTACAATGAGCAGTTCTTC
TRBJ2-5	TRBV15	.	.	CATRRTVGPGWETQYF	TGTGCCACCAGGAGGACGGTGGGCCCCGGTTGGGAGACCCAGTACTTC
TRBJ2-4	TRBV10-3	.	.	CAISEDPGHSKNIQYF	TGTGCCATCAGTGAGGATCCGGGACATTCCAAAAACATTCAGTACTTC
TRBJ2-4	TRBV14	.	.	CASSHRPGEGKNIQYF	TGTGCCAGCAGCCATCGCCCGGGGGAAGGCAAAAACATTCAGTACTTC
TRBJ1-1	TRBV7-9	.	.	CASSLGGPTEAFF	TGTGCCAGCAGCTTGGGGGGCCCCACTGAAGCTTTCTTT
TRBJ2-7	TRBV10-3	.	.	CAIGPTREQYF	TGTGCCATCGGACCAACCCGGGAGCAGTACTTC
TRBJ1-5	TRBV30	.	TRBD1	CAWSHTGGNQPQHF	TGTGCCTGGAGTCATACAGGGGGCAATCAGCCCCAGCATTTT
TRBJ2-7	TRBV2	few	.	CASSSSAGTPYEQYF	TGTGCCAGCAGTTCATCCGCCGGGACACCTTACGAGCAGTACTTC
TRBJ2-3	TRBV20-1	.	.	CSATRGSDPSTDTQYF	TGCAGCGCGACCCGTGGTTCGGACCCTAGCACAGATACGCAGTATTTT
TRBJ2-1	TRBV12-3/TRBV12-4	.	TRBD2	CASSLGASGEVAKYNEQFF	TGTGCCAGCAGTTTGGGGGCTAGCGGGGAGGTTGCCAAGTACAATGAGCAGTTCTTC
TRBJ2-1	TRBV11-1	.	.	CASSLASHGQFF	TGTGCCAGCAGCTTAGCGAGCCACGGGCAGTTCTTC
TRBJ2-5	TRBV20-1	.	TRBD2	CSASAGGLAGGPQETQYF	TGCAGTGCTAGTGCGGGGGGCCTTGCGGGAGGGCCCCAGGAGACCCAGTACTTC
TRBJ1-6	TRBV10-3	few	TRBD1	CAARTGSYNSPLHF	TGTGCCGCCCGGACAGGGTCCTATAATTCACCCCTCCACTTT
TRBJ1-1	TRBV11-2	.	TRBD1	CASSLDDRGRGTEAFF	TGTGCCAGCAGCTTAGATGACAGGGGGCGAGGTACTGAAGCTTTCTTT
TRBJ1-6	TRBV6-5	few	TRBD1	CASSYSQGAYYNSPLHF	TGTGCCAGCAGTTACTCCCAGGGGGCTTACTATAATTCACCCCTCCACTTT
TRBJ2-2	TRBV7-2	.	TRBD2	CASSTGLAGAYGELFF	TGTGCCAGCAGCACGGGACTAGCGGGAGCTTACGGGGAGCTGTTTTTT
TRBJ2-7	TRBV25-1	.	.	CASSDFHEQYF	TGTGCCAGCAGTGATTTCCACGAGCAGTACTTC
TRBJ2-7	TRBV20-1	.	.	CSAGDGSYEQYF	TGCAGTGCTGGCGACGGCTCTTACGAGCAGTACTTC
TRBJ2-1	TRBV19	.	TRBD2	CASSGGRRLAGPYNEQFF	TGTGCCAGTAGCGGGGGGAGACGGCTAGCGGGACCCTACAATGAGCAGTTCTTC
TRBJ2-1	TRBV7-2	.	.	CASSPRPAAGEQFF	TGTGCCAGCAGCCCCAGACCAGCTGCCGGAGAGCAGTTCTTC
TRBJ2-7	TRBV5-1	few	TRBD1	CASTMGASGTGGYEQYF	TGCGCCAGCACTATGGGAGCCTCCGGGACAGGGGGCTACGAGCAGTACTTC
TRBJ2-5	TRBV20-1	.	.	CSASRTGTGETQYF	TGCAGTGCTAGTAGAACCGGGACGGGAGAGACCCAGTACTTC
TRBJ2-7	TRBV5-1	many	TRBD1	CASSAGTGSYEQYF	TGCGCCAGCAGCGCCGGGACAGGCTCCTACGAGCAGTACTTC
TRBJ2-2	TRBV7-2	few	.	CASSLVEGVGTGELFF	TGTGCCAGCAGCTTAGTGGAGGGGGTAGGGACCGGGGAGCTGTTTTTT
TRBJ2-2	TRBV24-1	.	.	CATSVPADGLNTGELFF	TGTGCCACCAGTGTACCTGCCGACGGATTAAACACCGGGGAGCTGTTTTTT
TRBJ2-2	TRBV6-1	.	TRBD2	CASSESGGARTGELFF	TGTGCCAGCAGTGAGAGCGGGGGGGCCCGCACCGGGGAGCTGTTTTTT
TRBJ2-3	TRBV7-2	.	TRBD2	CASSLVSGRLPGRYF	TGTGCCAGCAGCTTAGTTAGCGGGAGACTCCCGGGACGATATTTT
TRBJ2-7	TRBV6-5	many	.	CASSYRQTYEQYF	TGTGCCAGCAGTTATCGGCAAACCTACGAGCAGTACTTC
TRBJ1-5	TRBV12-3/TRBV12-4	.	.	CASSPSYSNQPQHF	TGTGCCAGCAGTCCGTCCTATAGCAATCAGCCCCAGCATTTT
TRBJ2-1	TRBV4-3	.	.	CASSPSQGPNYNEQFF	TGCGCCAGCAGCCCCAGCCAGGGTCCAAACTACAATGAGCAGTTCTTC
TRBJ2-1	TRBV20-1	few	TRBD1	CSAGRTGGSDNEQFF	TGCAGTGCTGGACGGACAGGGGGGTCGGACAATGAGCAGTTCTTC
TRBJ2-7	TRBV12-3/TRBV12-4	.	.	CASSLGYGGIYEQYF	TGTGCCAGCAGTTTAGGCTACGGGGGTATTTACGAGCAGTACTTC
TRBJ1-1	TRBV9	.	.	CASSVGRGPMNTEAFF	TGTGCCAGCAGCGTAGGCCGAGGCCCGATGAACACTGAAGCTTTCTTT
TRBJ1-5	TRBV20-1	.	.	CSASRDFSGGSNQPQHF	TGCAGTGCGAGCCGAGACTTCTCAGGTGGTAGCAATCAGCCCCAGCATTTT
TRBJ2-2	TRBV6-1	few	TRBD2	CASSEPGLVFGELFF	TGTGCCAGCAGTGAACCGGGACTAGTTTTCGGGGAGCTGTTTTTT
TRBJ2-3	TRBV7-2	.	.	CASSPRRSGADTQYF	TGTGCCAGCAGCCCTCGACGGTCAGGGGCAGATACGCAGTATTTT
TRBJ2-7	TRBV7-9	.	.	CASGFPGRDSSYEQYF	TGTGCCAGCGGATTCCCGGGACGAGACAGCTCCTACGAGCAGTACTTC
TRBJ2-2	TRBV29-1	few	.	CSARRGEDTGELFF	TGCAGCGCCCGCAGGGGGGAAGACACCGGGGAGCTGTTTTTT
TRBJ1-5	TRBV24-1	few	.	CATSATSSSNQPQHF	TGTGCCACCAGCGCGACATCATCTAGCAATCAGCCCCAGCATTTT
TRBJ1-6	TRBV30	few	.	CAWTHGTNSPLHF	TGTGCCTGGACACATGGGACTAATTCACCCCTCCACTTT
TRBJ2-7	TRBV7-8	.	TRBD1	CASSLIPGQGAVF	TGTGCCAGCAGCTTAATTCCGGGACAGGGGGCTGTCTTC
TRBJ1-3	TRBV6-1	.	TRBD1	CASSGLTGSSGNTIYF	TGTGCCAGCAGTGGATTGACAGGGAGCTCTGGAAACACCATATATTTT
TRBJ2-1	TRBV28	few	.	CASRDRSSYNEQFF	TGTGCCAGCAGAGACAGGAGCTCCTACAATGAGCAGTTCTTC